The 16 T cell receptor beta chains in this list originate from one sample, sequenced in a study of OX40 agonist ivuxolimab in advanced cancers. Only in-frame clones appear in the TCRdb table, and some are missing; sequencing was by immunoSEQ multiplex PCR. The repertoire includes under 50,000 clones, around 92% of them detected once, and approximately 9.6% sits in the top ten. The input for sequencing was CD4+ or CD8+ T cells sorted from blood, taken in a trial of the OX40 agonist ivuxolimab. Source of these receptors: an adult with an advanced solid tumor such as melanoma, head and neck, liver or kidney cancer.

The chain is built from TRBV30 and TRBJ1-4, with 7 bases aligning to TRBD1. Trimming at V came to 2 bases and at J to 4 bases, leaving 10 bases not matched to a gene. The CDR3 consists of 16 residues. Germline V gives CDR1 GTSNPN, CDR2 SVGIG (reference sequence). The CDR3 spells CAWSRGRGPSNEKLFF. CDR3 nucleotide sequence: TGTGCCTGGAGTCGTGGGAGGGGGCCCAGTAATGAAAAACTGTTTTTT.

The chain is built from TRBV25-1 and TRBJ1-1; a weak D match, TRBD1 (6 bases). The V end was cut by 3 bases, the J end by 4 bases, with 9 bases between. This CDR3 comprises 13 residues. CDR1 is MGHDK and CDR2 is SYGVNS in the germline V gene. In DNA, the CDR3 is TGTGCCAGCAGTGATGGGGGCGTCACTGAAGCTTTCTTT. As protein: CASSDGGVTEAFF.

The chain recombines TRBV27 with TRBJ2-5; D may be TRBD2 (5 bases). This CDR3 is built from 13 residues. Germline V CDR1 and CDR2: MNHEY, SMNVEV (reference sequence). The V and J ends lost 5 bases and 10 bases respectively, with 17 bases between them. The CDR3 loop is CASSPTPPGSQYF. DNA of the CDR3: TGTGCCAGCAGTCCCACCCCCCCGGGGAGCCAGTACTTC.

The rearrangement joins TRBV4-1 to TRBJ1-1; D not resolved. CDR3 length: 13 residues. Trimming left V 5 bases short and J 1 base short, with 8 bases between. Germline CDR1 and CDR2: MGHRA and YSYEKL. The CDR3 DNA reads TGCGCCAGCAGCTCCCGGGAGAACACTGAAGCTTTCTTT. Translated: CASSSRENTEAFF.

This chain links TRBV10-2 with TRBJ2-7; D may be TRBD2 (5 bases). Trimming removed 4 bases from V and 3 bases from J, with 10 bases in between. Germline CDR1 and CDR2: WSHSY and SAAADI. CDR3 length: 13 amino acids. The CDR3 nucleotides are TGCGCCAGCAGTGCCGGGGTTAACTACGAGCAGTACTTC. Amino acid sequence: CASSAGVNYEQYF.

The chain links TRBV11-2 to TRBJ2-1; D is tentatively TRBD1 or TRBD2 (6 bases each). The length of the CDR3 is 15 residues. Germline lookup yields CDR1 SGHAT and CDR2 FQNNGV. Trimming removed 0 bases at V and 8 bases at J, with 14 bases between. The chain's CDR3 is CASSLEQGGDYEQFF. DNA for the CDR3: TGTGCCAGCAGCTTAGAACAGGGAGGCGACTATGAGCAGTTCTTC.

The chain carries TRBV10-3 and TRBJ1-5; D uncertain. Trimming took off 5 bases at V and 0 bases at J, with 11 bases between the two ends. This CDR3 is 15 amino acids long. The V gene's germline CDR1 is ENHRY and CDR2 SYGVKD. For the CDR3, the DNA is TGTGCCATCAGTCCGGAAGGGTATAGCAATCAGCCCCAGCATTTT. Encoded protein: CAISPEGYSNQPQHF.

The CDR3, as DNA: TGTGCCAGCAGCTCAACTAGCGCTTCCGGGGATACGCAGTATTTT. As protein: CASSSTSASGDTQYF. The rearrangement joins TRBV7-3 to TRBJ2-3; TRBD2 agrees at 7 bases. The CDR3 consists of 15 residues. J lost 6 bases, V lost 4 bases, and 10 bases had no gene match. The germline V gene encodes CDR1 SGHTA and CDR2 FQGTGA.

V usage is TRBV11-2 and J usage is TRBJ1-1; D is undetermined. Trimming pared 4 bases from V and 1 base from J, leaving 19 bases between. This CDR3 region has 17 residues. Germline CDR1 reads SGHAT; CDR2 reads FQNNGV. The CDR3 region is CASSSEDLPYWNTEAFF. CDR3 nucleotide sequence: TGTGCCAGCAGCTCGGAGGATCTCCCATACTGGAACACTGAAGCTTTCTTT.

V gene TRBV15 combines with J gene TRBJ1-1; D not certain. The germline V gene encodes CDR1 LNHNV and CDR2 YYDKDF (reference sequence). V was shortened by 6 bases and J by 6 bases, with 11 bases between the two germline ends. The CDR3 runs to 12 residues. For the CDR3, the DNA is TGTGCCACCAGATCCGGACGGTCTGAAGCTTTCTTT. Encoded protein: CATRSGRSEAFF. Full variable domain (remainder filled in from reference TRBV15 and TRBJ1-1): DAMVIQNPRYQVTQFGKPVTLSCSQTLNHNVMYWYQQKSSQAPKLLFHYYDKDFNNEADTPDNFQSRRPNTSFCFLDIRSPGLGDTAMYLCATRSGRSEAFFGQGTRLTVV.

This chain joins TRBV7-8 and TRBJ2-1; D possibly uses TRBD1 or TRBD2 (5 bases each). Germline values: CDR1 SGHVS, CDR2 FQNEAQ. The CDR3 runs 16 residues. The V end lost 0 bases, the J end lost 7 bases, and 16 bases lay between the germline ends. This CDR3 is CASSLALGELGNEQFF. CDR3 DNA sequence: TGTGCCAGCAGCTTAGCTTTGGGGGAGCTGGGGAATGAGCAGTTCTTC.

The chain employs TRBV21-1 and TRBJ2-2; no DNA check was done on the table's D call, TRBD2. TRBV21-1 is given as a pseudogene. The CDR3 contains 16 residues. The CDR3 DNA follows: TGTGCCAGCAGCAAAGAAAGGACTGCGAACACCGGGGAGCTGTTTTTT. Its protein product is CASSKERTANTGELFF.

The chain combines TRBV6-6 with TRBJ2-1; D gene ambiguous. Per germline, CDR1 MNHNY and CDR2 SVGAGI (reference sequence). CDR3 length: 12 amino acids. The ends were cut back, 6 bases at V and 4 bases at J, with 7 bases in the middle. The CDR3: CASSPPYNEQFF. The CDR3, as DNA: TGTGCCAGCAGCCCCCCTTACAATGAGCAGTTCTTC.

CDR3 DNA sequence: TGTGCCAGCAGTCCTGGGCCTGGCGGGAGCTGGAATGAGCAGTTCTTC. Translated: CASSPGPGGSWNEQFF. The chain links TRBV2 to TRBJ2-1, with 7 bases lining up with TRBD2. V shed 5 bases, J shed 7 bases, and the junction held 14 bases outside the gene matches. The CDR3 covers 16 residues. The germline gives CDR1 SNHLY, CDR2 FYNNEI. Variable domain in full (rest from reference TRBV2 and TRBJ2-1): EPEVTQTPSHQVTQMGQEVILRCVPISNHLYFYWYRQILGQKVEFLVSFYNNEISEKSEIFDDQFSVERPDGSNFTLKIRSTKLEDSAMYFCASSPGPGGSWNEQFFGPGTRLTVL.

CDR3 coding DNA: TGTGCCAGCAGCCCGTCTTTAGGGGAACAGGGAGAGGACACTGAAGCTTTCTTT. Translation: CASSPSLGEQGEDTEAFF. The chain couples TRBV7-9 to TRBJ1-1; D might be TRBD1 (6 bases). Per germline, CDR1 SEHNR and CDR2 FQNEAQ (reference sequence). This CDR3 contains 18 residues. V lost 5 bases and J lost 3, with 25 bases in between. Together with reference TRBV7-9 and TRBJ1-1, the CDR3 gives the full variable domain: DTGVSQNPRHKITKRGQNVTFRCDPISEHNRLYWYRQTLGQGPEFLTYFQNEAQLEKSRLLSDRFSAERPKGSFSTLEIQRTEQGDSAMYLCASSPSLGEQGEDTEAFFGQGTRLTVV.

Written as DNA, the CDR3 is TGTGCCAGCAGCTTCCTGACGGAGAACACTGAAGCTTTCTTT. Translating gives CASSFLTENTEAFF. The chain has TRBV11-1 and TRBJ1-1; D gene unclear. There are 14 residues in the CDR3. CDR1 and CDR2 (germline): SGHAT, FQDESV (reference sequence). Trimming shortened V by 3 bases and J by 1 base, and 9 bases separated the two germline ends.